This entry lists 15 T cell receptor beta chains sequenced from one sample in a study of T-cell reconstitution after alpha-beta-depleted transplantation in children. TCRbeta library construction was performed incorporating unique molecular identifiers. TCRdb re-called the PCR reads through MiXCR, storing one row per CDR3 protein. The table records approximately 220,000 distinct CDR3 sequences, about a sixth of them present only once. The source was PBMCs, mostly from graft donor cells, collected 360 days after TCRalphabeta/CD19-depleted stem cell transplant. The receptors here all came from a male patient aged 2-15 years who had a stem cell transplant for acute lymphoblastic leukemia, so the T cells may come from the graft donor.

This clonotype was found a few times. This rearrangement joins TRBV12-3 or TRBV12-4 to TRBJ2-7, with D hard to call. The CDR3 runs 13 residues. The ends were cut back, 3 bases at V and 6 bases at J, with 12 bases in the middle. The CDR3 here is CASSLTTTREQYF. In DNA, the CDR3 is TGTGCCAGCAGTTTGACGACGACCCGCGAGCAGTACTTC.

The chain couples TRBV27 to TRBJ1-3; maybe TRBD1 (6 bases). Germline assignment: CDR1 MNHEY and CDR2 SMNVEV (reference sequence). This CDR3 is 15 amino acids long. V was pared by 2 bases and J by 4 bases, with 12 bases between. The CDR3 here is CASSLQAGAGNTIYF. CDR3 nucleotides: TGTGCCAGCAGTTTACAGGCAGGGGCCGGAAACACCATATATTTT.

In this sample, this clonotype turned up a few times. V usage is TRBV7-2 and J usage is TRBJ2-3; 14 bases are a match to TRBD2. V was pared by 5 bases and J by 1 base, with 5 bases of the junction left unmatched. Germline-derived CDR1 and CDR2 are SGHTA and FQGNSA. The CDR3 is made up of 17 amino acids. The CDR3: CASSLGTSGRGTDTQYF. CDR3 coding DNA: TGTGCCAGCAGCCTCGGGACTAGCGGGAGAGGCACAGATACGCAGTATTTT.

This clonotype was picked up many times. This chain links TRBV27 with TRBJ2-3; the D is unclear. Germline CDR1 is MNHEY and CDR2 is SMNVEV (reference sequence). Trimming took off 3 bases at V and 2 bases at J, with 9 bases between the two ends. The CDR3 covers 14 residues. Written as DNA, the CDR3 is TGTGCCAGCAGTTTTCGTACTTACACAGATACGCAGTATTTT. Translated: CASSFRTYTDTQYF.

The CDR3 region is CASSYPENYEQYF. The CDR3 nucleotides read TGTGCCAGCAGTTACCCCGAAAACTACGAGCAGTACTTC. This chain connects TRBV6-6 to TRBJ2-7; no firm D call. V was cut by 2 bases and J by 3 bases, with 8 bases left in between. The CDR3 is made up of 13 amino acids. The V gene's germline CDR1 is MNHNY and CDR2 SVGAGI (reference sequence).

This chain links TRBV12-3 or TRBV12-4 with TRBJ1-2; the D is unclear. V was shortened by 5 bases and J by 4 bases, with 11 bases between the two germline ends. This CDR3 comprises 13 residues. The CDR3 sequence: CASSIDTFYGYTF. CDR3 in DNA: TGTGCCAGCAGTATTGACACCTTCTATGGCTACACCTTC.

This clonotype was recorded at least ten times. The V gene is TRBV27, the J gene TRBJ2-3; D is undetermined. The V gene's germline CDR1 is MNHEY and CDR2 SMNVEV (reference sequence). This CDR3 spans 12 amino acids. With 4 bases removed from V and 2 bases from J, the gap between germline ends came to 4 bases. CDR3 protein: CASSSTTDTQYF. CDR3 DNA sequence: TGTGCCAGCAGTTCGACCACAGATACGCAGTATTTT.

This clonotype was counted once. DNA of the CDR3: TGCAGCGTGTACCAGAATTTGTTGACTGAAGCTTTCTTT. This codes for CSVYQNLLTEAFF. The rearrangement uses TRBV29-1 and TRBJ1-1; D unresolved. Trimming removed 6 bases from V and 5 bases from J, with 16 bases in between. This CDR3 has 13 amino acids. Germline loops: CDR1 SQVTM, CDR2 ANQGSEA.

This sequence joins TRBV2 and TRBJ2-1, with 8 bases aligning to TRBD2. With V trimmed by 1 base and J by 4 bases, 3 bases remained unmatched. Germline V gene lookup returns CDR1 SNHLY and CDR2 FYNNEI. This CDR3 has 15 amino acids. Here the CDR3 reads CASSEGAGAYNEQFF. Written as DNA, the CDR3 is TGTGCCAGCAGTGAAGGAGCGGGGGCGTACAATGAGCAGTTCTTC.

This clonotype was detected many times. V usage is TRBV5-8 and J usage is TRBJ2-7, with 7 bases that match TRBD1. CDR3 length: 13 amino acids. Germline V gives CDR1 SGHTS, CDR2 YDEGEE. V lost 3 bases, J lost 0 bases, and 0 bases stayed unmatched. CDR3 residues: CASSWTGSYEQYF. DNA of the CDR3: TGTGCCAGCAGCTGGACAGGCTCCTACGAGCAGTACTTC. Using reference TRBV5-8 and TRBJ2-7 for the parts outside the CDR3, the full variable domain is EAGVTQSPTHLIKTRGQQATLRCSPISGHTSVYWYQQALGLGLQFLLWYDEGEERNRGNFPPRFSGRQFPNYSSELNVNALELEDSALYLCASSWTGSYEQYFGPGTRLTVT.

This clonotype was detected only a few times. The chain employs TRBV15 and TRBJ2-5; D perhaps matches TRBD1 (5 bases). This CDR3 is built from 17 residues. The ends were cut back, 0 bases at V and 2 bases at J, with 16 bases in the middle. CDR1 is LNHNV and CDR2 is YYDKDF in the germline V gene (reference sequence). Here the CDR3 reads CATSRDLIGAIQETQYF. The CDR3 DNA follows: TGTGCCACCAGCAGAGATCTTATAGGGGCCATACAAGAGACCCAGTACTTC. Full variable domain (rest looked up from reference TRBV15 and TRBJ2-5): DAMVIQNPRYQVTQFGKPVTLSCSQTLNHNVMYWYQQKSSQAPKLLFHYYDKDFNNEADTPDNFQSRRPNTSFCFLDIRSPGLGDTAMYLCATSRDLIGAIQETQYFGPGTRLLVL.

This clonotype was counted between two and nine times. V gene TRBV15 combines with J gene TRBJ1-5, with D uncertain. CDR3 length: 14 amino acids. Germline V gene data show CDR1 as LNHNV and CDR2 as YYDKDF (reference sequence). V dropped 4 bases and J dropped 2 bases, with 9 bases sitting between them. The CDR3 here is CATSKDIGNQPQHF. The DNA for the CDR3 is TGTGCCACCAGCAAGGATATCGGCAATCAGCCCCAGCATTTT.

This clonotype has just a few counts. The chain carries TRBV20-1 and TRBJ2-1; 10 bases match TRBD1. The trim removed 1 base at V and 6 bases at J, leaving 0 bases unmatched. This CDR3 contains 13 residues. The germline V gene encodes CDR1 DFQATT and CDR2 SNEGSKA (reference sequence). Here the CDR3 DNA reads TGCAGTGCTAGAGGGACAGGGGGCAATGAGCAGTTCTTC. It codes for CSARGTGGNEQFF.

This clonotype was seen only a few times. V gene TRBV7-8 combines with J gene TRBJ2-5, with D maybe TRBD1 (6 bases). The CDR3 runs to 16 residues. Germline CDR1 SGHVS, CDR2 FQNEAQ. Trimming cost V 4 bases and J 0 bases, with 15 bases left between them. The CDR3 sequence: CASSSNRVTYQETQYF. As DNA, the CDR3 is TGTGCCAGCAGCTCGAACAGGGTCACGTACCAAGAGACCCAGTACTTC. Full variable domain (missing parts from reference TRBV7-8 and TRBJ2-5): GAGVSQSPRYKVAKRGQDVALRCDPISGHVSLFWYQQALGQGPEFLTYFQNEAQLDKSGLPSDRFFAERPEGSVSTLKIQRTQQEDSAVYLCASSSNRVTYQETQYFGPGTRLLVL.

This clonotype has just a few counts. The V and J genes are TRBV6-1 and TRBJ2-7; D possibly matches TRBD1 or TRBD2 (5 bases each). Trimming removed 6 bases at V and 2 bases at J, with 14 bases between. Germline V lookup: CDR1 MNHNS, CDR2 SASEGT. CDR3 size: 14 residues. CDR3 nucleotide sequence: TGTGCCAGCAGAGCCGGGACCCAAGCCTACGAGCAGTACTTC. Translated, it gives CASRAGTQAYEQYF.